This TCR beta chain was obtained from a study of CD8 T cells in Susac syndrome. Purification of the CD8+ and CD4+ T cells relied on negative isolation, and TEMRA cells underwent FACS enrichment. Germline CDR1 and CDR2: MGHDK and SYGVNS. With 4 bases clipped from V and 7 bases from J, the junction kept 17 bases outside the gene matches. The CDR3 runs to 17 residues. Random hexamers primed reverse transcription of about 0.45 to 1 ug RNA. TCRdb re-called the immunoSEQ multiplex PCR reads through MiXCR, storing one row per CDR3 protein. The data show over 95,000 distinct CDR3 sequences, over 90% seen once.

Sequencing was carried out using CD4+ T cells from PBMCs. The TCR comes from a human donor in good health. The V call is TRBV25-1, the J call TRBJ2-7, with 9 positions matching TRBD1. The CDR3: CASSGAVGTGRELEQYF. The CDR3 region has the DNA TGTGCCAGCAGTGGAGCTGTGGGGACAGGGAGGGAGCTGGAGCAGTACTTC.